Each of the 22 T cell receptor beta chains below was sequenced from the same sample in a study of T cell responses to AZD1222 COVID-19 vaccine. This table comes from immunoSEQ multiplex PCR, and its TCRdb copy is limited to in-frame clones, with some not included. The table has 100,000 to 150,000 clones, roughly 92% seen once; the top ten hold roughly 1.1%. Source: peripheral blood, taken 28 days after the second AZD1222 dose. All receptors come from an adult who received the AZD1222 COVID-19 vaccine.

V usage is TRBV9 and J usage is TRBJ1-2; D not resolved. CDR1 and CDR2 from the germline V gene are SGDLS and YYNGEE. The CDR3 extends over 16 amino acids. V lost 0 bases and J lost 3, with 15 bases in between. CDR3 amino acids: CASSVAGEGKYYGYTF. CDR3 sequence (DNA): TGTGCCAGCAGCGTAGCCGGGGAGGGTAAGTACTATGGCTACACCTTC.

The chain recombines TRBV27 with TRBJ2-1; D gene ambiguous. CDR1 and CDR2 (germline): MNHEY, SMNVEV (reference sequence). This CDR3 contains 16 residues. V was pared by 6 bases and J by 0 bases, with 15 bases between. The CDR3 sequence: CASRKGRASSYNEQFF. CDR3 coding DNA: TGTGCCAGCAGGAAAGGACGCGCAAGCTCCTACAATGAGCAGTTCTTC.

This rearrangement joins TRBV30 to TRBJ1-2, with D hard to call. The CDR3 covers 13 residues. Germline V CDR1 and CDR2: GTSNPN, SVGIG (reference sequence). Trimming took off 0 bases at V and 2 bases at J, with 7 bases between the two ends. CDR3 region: CAWSVLLNYGYTF. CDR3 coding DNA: TGTGCCTGGAGTGTCCTTCTAAACTATGGCTACACCTTC.

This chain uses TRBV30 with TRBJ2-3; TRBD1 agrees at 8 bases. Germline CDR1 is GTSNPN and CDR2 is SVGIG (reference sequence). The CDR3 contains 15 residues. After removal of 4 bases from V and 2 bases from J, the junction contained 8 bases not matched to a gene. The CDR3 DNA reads TGTGCCTGGACCAAGCAGGGGGCCTTCACAGATACGCAGTATTTT. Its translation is CAWTKQGAFTDTQYF.

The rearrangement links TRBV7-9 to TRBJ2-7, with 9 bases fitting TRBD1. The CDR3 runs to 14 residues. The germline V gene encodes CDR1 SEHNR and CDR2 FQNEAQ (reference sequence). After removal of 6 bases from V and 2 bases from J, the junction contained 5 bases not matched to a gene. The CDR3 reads CASRLDRGAYEQYF. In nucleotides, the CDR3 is TGTGCCAGCAGATTGGACAGGGGAGCCTACGAGCAGTACTTC.

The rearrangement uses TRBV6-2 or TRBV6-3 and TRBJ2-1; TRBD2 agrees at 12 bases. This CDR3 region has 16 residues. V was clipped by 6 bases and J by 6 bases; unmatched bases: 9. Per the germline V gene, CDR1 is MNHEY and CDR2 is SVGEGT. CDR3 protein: CASSRHLAGGSNEQFF. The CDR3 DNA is TGTGCCAGCAGCCGTCATCTAGCGGGGGGGAGCAATGAGCAGTTCTTC.

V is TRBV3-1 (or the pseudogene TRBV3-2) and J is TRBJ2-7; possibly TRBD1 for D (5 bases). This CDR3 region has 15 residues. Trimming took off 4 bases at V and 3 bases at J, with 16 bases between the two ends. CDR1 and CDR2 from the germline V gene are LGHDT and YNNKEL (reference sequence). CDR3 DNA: TGTGCCAGCAGCCCACATGCTGACAGAGGCTACGAGCAGTACTTC. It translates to CASSPHADRGYEQYF.

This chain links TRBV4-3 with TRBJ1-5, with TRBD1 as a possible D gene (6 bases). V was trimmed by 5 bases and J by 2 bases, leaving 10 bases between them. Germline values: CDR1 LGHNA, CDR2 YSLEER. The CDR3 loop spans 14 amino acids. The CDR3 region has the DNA TGCGCCAGCAGCATTAGGACAGGCAATCAGCCCCAGCATTTT. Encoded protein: CASSIRTGNQPQHF.

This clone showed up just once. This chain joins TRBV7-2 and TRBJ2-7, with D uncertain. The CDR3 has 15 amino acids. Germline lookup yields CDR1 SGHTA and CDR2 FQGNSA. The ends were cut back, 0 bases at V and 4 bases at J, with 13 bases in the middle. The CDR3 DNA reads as TGTGCCAGCAGCTTAGCTGGGCAGGTGGAGTACGAGCAGTACTTC. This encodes CASSLAGQVEYEQYF. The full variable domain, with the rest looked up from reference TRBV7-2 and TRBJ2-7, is GAGVSQSPSNKVTEKGKDVELRCDPISGHTALYWYRQSLGQGLEFLIYFQGNSAPDKSGLPSDRFSAERTGGSVSTLTIQRTQQEDSAVYLCASSLAGQVEYEQYFGPGTRLTVT.

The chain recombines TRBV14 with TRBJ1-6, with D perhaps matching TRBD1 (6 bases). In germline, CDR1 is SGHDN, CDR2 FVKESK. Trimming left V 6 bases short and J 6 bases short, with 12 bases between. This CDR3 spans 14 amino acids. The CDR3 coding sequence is TGTGCCAGCAGTCACAGGGAGACTAATTCACCCCTCCACTTT. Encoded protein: CASSHRETNSPLHF. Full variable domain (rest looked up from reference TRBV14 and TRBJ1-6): EAGVTQFPSHSVIEKGQTVTLRCDPISGHDNLYWYRRVMGKEIKFLLHFVKESKQDESGMPNNRFLAERTGGTYSTLKVQPAELEDSGVYFCASSHRETNSPLHFGNGTRLTVT.

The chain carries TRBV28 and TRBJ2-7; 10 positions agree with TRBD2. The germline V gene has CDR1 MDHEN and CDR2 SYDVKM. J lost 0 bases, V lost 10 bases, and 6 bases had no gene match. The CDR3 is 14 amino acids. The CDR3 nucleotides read TGTGCCACCCGACTAGCGGGCCTCTCCTACGAGCAGTACTTC. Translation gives CATRLAGLSYEQYF.

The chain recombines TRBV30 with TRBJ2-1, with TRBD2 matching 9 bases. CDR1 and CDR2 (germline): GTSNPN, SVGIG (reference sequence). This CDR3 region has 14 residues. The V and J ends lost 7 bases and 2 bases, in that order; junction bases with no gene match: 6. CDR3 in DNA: TGTGCCTTCACCGGGACTAGCCCCTACAATGAGCAGTTCTTC. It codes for CAFTGTSPYNEQFF. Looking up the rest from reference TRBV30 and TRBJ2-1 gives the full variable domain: SQTIHQWPATLVQPVGSPLSLECTVEGTSNPNLYWYRQAAGRGLQLLFYSVGIGQISSEVPQNLSASRPQDRQFILSSKKLLLSDSGFYLCAFTGTSPYNEQFFGPGTRLTVL.

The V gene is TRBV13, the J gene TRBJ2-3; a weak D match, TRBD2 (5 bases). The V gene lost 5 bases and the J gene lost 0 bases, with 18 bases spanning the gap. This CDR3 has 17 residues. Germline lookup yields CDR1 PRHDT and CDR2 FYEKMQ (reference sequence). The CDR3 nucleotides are TGTGCCAGCAGCCCTTTCGGGGTGGACCGGAGCACAGATACGCAGTATTTT. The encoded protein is CASSPFGVDRSTDTQYF.

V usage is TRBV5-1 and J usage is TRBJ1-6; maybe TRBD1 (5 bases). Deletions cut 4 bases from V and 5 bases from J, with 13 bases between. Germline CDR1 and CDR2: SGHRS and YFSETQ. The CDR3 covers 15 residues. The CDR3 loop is CASSGAQSDNSPLHF. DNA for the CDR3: TGCGCCAGCAGCGGGGCGCAGTCGGATAATTCACCCCTCCACTTT.

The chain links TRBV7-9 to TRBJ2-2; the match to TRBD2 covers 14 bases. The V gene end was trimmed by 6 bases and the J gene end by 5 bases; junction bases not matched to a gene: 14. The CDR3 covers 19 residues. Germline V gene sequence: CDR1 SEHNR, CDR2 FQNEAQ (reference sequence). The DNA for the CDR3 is TGTGCCAGCAGACCTTCGCCGGGACTAGCGGGAGTTGCGACCGGGGAGCTGTTTTTT. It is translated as CASRPSPGLAGVATGELFF.

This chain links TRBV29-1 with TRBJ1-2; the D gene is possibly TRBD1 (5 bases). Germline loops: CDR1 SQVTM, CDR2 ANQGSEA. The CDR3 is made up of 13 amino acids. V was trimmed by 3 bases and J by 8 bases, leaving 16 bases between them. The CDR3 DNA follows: TGCAGCGTTGAGGGTCAGGGATCGGGGGGCTACACCTTC. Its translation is CSVEGQGSGGYTF.

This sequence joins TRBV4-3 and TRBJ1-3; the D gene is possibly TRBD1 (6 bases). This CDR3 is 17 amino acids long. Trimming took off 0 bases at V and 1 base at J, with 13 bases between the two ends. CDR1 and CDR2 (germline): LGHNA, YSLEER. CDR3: CASSQDTPGQSGNTIYF. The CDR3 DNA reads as TGCGCCAGCAGCCAAGATACCCCTGGACAGTCTGGAAACACCATATATTTT.

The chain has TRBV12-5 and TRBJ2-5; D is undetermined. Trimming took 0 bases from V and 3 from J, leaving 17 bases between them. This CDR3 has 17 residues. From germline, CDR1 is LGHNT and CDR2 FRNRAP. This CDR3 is CASGLVGHERAKETQYF. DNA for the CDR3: TGTGCTAGTGGTTTGGTAGGCCACGAGCGAGCCAAAGAGACCCAGTACTTC.

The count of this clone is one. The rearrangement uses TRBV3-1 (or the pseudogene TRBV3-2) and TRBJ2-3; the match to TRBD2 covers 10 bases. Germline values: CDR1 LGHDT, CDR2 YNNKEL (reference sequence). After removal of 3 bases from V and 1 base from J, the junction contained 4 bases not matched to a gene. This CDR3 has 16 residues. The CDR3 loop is CASSHRSGGGTDTQYF. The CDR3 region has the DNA TGTGCCAGCAGCCACAGAAGCGGGGGGGGCACAGATACGCAGTATTTT.

This chain's CDR3 is CASSPGQGGSPLHF. The CDR3 nucleotides are TGTGCCAGCTCCCCGGGACAGGGAGGCTCACCCCTCCACTTT. J is TRBJ1-6 and V is TRBV9; 9 bases line up with TRBD1. CDR1 is SGDLS, CDR2 YYNGEE, per germline. The CDR3 spans 14 residues. Losses at the gene ends were 7 bases for V and 10 bases for J; bases not matched to a gene: 9. The full variable domain, completed using reference TRBV9 and TRBJ1-6, is DSGVTQTPKHLITATGQRVTLRCSPRSGDLSVYWYQQSLDQGLQFLIQYYNGEERAKGNILERFSAQQFPDLHSELNLSSLELGDSALYFCASSPGQGGSPLHFGNGTRLTVT.

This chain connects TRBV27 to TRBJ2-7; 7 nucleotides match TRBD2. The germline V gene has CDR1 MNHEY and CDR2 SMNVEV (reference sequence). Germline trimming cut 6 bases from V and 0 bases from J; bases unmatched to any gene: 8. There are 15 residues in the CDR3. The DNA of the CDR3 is TGTGCCAGCAGCAGCATCAGCGGGGCCTCCTACGAGCAGTACTTC. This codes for CASSSISGASYEQYF.

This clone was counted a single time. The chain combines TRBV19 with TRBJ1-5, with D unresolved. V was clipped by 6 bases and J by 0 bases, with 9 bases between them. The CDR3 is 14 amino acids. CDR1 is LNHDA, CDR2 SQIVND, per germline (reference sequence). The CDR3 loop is CASRRVNSNQPQHF. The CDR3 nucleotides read TGTGCCAGTAGACGGGTTAATAGCAATCAGCCCCAGCATTTT.